These T cell receptor beta chains were read from a single sample in a study of CD8 T cells in Susac syndrome. TCRdb reprocessed the immunoSEQ multiplex PCR reads with MiXCR, giving one entry per CDR3 protein. This sample carries about 300,000 distinct CDR3 sequences, about 89% of them seen once, and the ten largest clones take around 0.2%. The specimen was CD8+ T cells from PBMCs. The receptors were gathered from a human donor with multiple sclerosis. Both conserved end residues are part of each CDR3. A D gene is named only where the DNA matches it firmly. Some rows mark clone size as missing; the rest say once, few, many or name a class of expanded clone.

TRBJ2-2 | TRBV12-3/TRBV12-4 | 17 | - | - | TGTGCCAGCAGTTTGAGAGACAGGATGGATAACACCGGGGAGCTGTTTTTT | CASSLRDRMDNTGELFF
TRBJ1-3 | TRBV2 | 13 | - | - | TGTGCCATCGAGGACAGCCTAGGAAACACCATATATTTT | CAIEDSLGNTIYF
TRBJ1-5 | TRBV5-1 | 15 | - | - | TGCGCCAGCAGCTTGGCCGGGGGCTGGAGTCAGCCCCAGCATTTT | CASSLAGGWSQPQHF
TRBJ2-7 | TRBV27 | 16 | - | - | TGTGCCAGCAGTTTAAGTGGCGCAGGTCCCTCCTACGAGCAGTACTTC | CASSLSGAGPSYEQYF
TRBJ2-3 | TRBV28 | 14 | - | TRBD1 | TGTGCCAGCAGTTCGGACAGGGGCACAGATACGCAGTATTTT | CASSSDRGTDTQYF
TRBJ2-7 | TRBV5-1 | 15 | - | TRBD1 | TGCGCCAGCAGCTTGGGGTCCAGGGGGCTCAACGAGCAGTACTTC | CASSLGSRGLNEQYF
TRBJ2-5 | TRBV20-1 | 15 | - | - | TGCAGTGCTAGAGTGAGGGCCCGAAACGGAGAGACCCAGTACTTC | CSARVRARNGETQYF
TRBJ2-3 | TRBV27 | 13 | - | TRBD1 | TGTGCCAGCAGTGGGACAGGGGGCGATACGCAGTATTTT | CASSGTGGDTQYF
TRBJ2-1 | TRBV4-3 | 16 | - | - | TGCGCCAGCAGCCAAGAAGAGGGAACCGCCTACAATGAGCAGTTCTTC | CASSQEEGTAYNEQFF
TRBJ2-1 | TRBV11-2 | 15 | - | - | TGTGCCAGCAGCCCCCGCAGGGACCTCCTCGGTGAGCAGTTCTTC | CASSPRRDLLGEQFF
TRBJ2-7 | TRBV18 | 16 | - | TRBD2 | TGTGCCAGCTCATTTAACGGACTAGCGGACCTTTACGAGCAGTACTTC | CASSFNGLADLYEQYF
TRBJ1-5 | TRBV27 | 15 | - | - | TGTGCCAGCAGTTTAGGTTTGCCTTCCGATCAGCCCCAGCATTTT | CASSLGLPSDQPQHF
TRBJ2-3 | TRBV29-1 | 13 | - | TRBD2 | TGCAGCGTCCTCAGCGGGGACACAGATACGCAGTATTTT | CSVLSGDTDTQYF
TRBJ2-3 | TRBV7-3 | 16 | - | TRBD2 | TGTGCCAGCAGCTCGGGACTAGCGGGATTCACAGATACGCAGTATTTT | CASSSGLAGFTDTQYF
TRBJ2-1 | TRBV6-5 | 15 | - | TRBD2 | TGTGCCAGCAGTTACCTCCCTAGCGGAGGGGATGAGCAGTTCTTC | CASSYLPSGGDEQFF
TRBJ2-7 | TRBV15 | 14 | - | - | TGTGCCACCAGCCCTTACCCGGGGTCCCACGAGCAGTACTTC | CATSPYPGSHEQYF
TRBJ2-1 | TRBV19 | 14 | - | - | TGTGCCAGTAGTCCGGGGGAGAATTACAATGAGCAGTTCTTC | CASSPGENYNEQFF
TRBJ2-1 | TRBV30 | 21 | - | TRBD2 | TGTGCCTGGACCGGGACAGGGAATAATGATGCTAGCGGGAGGGCCTACAATGAGCAGTTCTTC | CAWTGTGNNDASGRAYNEQFF
TRBJ2-1 | TRBV3-1 | 12 | - | - | TGTGCCAGCAGCCAAGGGATGGCTGAGCAGTTCTTC | CASSQGMAEQFF
TRBJ1-4 | TRBV5-6 | 15 | - | - | TGTGCCAGCAGCGCTCCGGGACATCGCGACGAGAAACTGTTTTTT | CASSAPGHRDEKLFF
TRBJ1-1 | TRBV19 | 13 | - | - | TGTGCCAGTAGTATCCAAGAGGCCACTGAAGCTTTCTTT | CASSIQEATEAFF
TRBJ2-7 | TRBV29-1 | 13 | - | - | TGCAGCGTTGAAGATCCGTCGAGCTACGAGCAGTACTTC | CSVEDPSSYEQYF
TRBJ2-3 | TRBV30 | 14 | - | - | TGTGCCTGGAGCATGGGGCAGGGCCCAGATACGCAGTATTTT | CAWSMGQGPDTQYF
TRBJ1-2 | TRBV7-9 | 14 | - | - | TGTGCCAGCAGCTTCTCGCCGACAGACTATGGCTACACCTTC | CASSFSPTDYGYTF
TRBJ2-1 | TRBV19 | 14 | - | TRBD1 | TGTGCCAGTCGAAACAGGGGTAGTTACAATGAGCAGTTCTTC | CASRNRGSYNEQFF
TRBJ2-5 | TRBV10-3 | 15 | once | - | TGTGCCATCAGTGAGTCAGCGGGCCTCGGGGAGACCCAGTACTTC | CAISESAGLGETQYF
TRBJ2-3 | TRBV6-2/TRBV6-3 | 18 | once | TRBD2 | TGTGCCAGCAGCAAAGGACTAGCGGGGGGGCAAAGCACAGATACGCAGTATTTT | CASSKGLAGGQSTDTQYF